Following are 25 T cell receptor beta chains from one sample sequenced in a study of blood T cell repertoires in COVID-19. Measured with immunoSEQ multiplex PCR; TCRdb has only the in-frame clones, and not every one. The sample shows over 120,000 clones, roughly 80% of them seen only once. Material for sequencing was peripheral blood. These receptors were collected from a woman between 50 and 59 years old with active or convalescent COVID-19.

This clone was seen a few times. The junction does not match germline at one end; this may be a read error. The genes are TRBV7-7 and TRBJ1-5, with 8 bases fitting TRBD1. The germline V gene has CDR1 SSHAT and CDR2 FNYEAQ (reference sequence). The CDR3 length is 22 residues. The DNA for the CDR3 is TGTGCTAGCAGCCCAAAAGGTCAGGGGGCCAAAATAGGGGTGGCAAGGTATCAGCCCCAGCATTTT. Residues: CASSPKGQGAKIGVARYQPQHF.

This chain uses TRBV19 with TRBJ1-6, with 8 positions matching TRBD1. The junction had 8 bases not matched to a gene; V was cut back by 7 bases and J by 0 bases. Germline CDR1 LNHDA, CDR2 SQIVND (reference sequence). CDR3 length: 17 amino acids. Here the CDR3 reads CASNPGGQSSYNSPLHF. The DNA for the CDR3 is TGTGCCAGTAATCCAGGGGGCCAGAGCTCCTATAATTCACCCCTCCACTTT. The variable domain in full, with the rest retrieved from reference TRBV19 and TRBJ1-6, is DGGITQSPKYLFRKEGQNVTLSCEQNLNHDAMYWYRQDPGQGLRLIYYSQIVNDFQKGDIAEGYSVSREKKESFPLTVTSAQKNPTAFYLCASNPGGQSSYNSPLHFGNGTRLTVT.

The rearrangement uses TRBV15 and TRBJ1-5, with 7 bases matching TRBD1. Germline CDR1 is LNHNV and CDR2 is YYDKDF (reference sequence). This CDR3 is built from 16 residues. The V and J ends lost 0 bases and 8 bases, in that order; junction bases with no gene match: 10. The CDR3 is CATSRETRGRREPQHF. DNA of the CDR3: TGTGCCACCAGCAGAGAGACCAGGGGGAGGAGGGAGCCCCAGCATTTT.

In this sample, this clone turned up a few times. This chain joins TRBV7-9 and TRBJ1-2; 10 bases fit TRBD1. Per the germline V gene, CDR1 is SEHNR and CDR2 is FQNEAQ (reference sequence). The CDR3 totals 15 residues. The trim removed 5 bases at V and 2 bases at J, leaving 5 bases unmatched. The CDR3 DNA reads as TGTGCCAGCAGCCATGGACAGGGGGGGAACTATGGCTACACCTTC. Protein: CASSHGQGGNYGYTF.

This clone was counted only a few times. V gene TRBV29-1 combines with J gene TRBJ2-2; 9 positions agree with TRBD2. The CDR3 length is 14 residues. Germline V lookup: CDR1 SQVTM, CDR2 ANQGSEA. The J segment lost 2 bases and the V segment lost 4 bases, leaving 2 bases of the junction unmatched. The CDR3 spells CSVARGGNTGELFF. The CDR3 DNA sequence: TGCAGCGTTGCGCGGGGGGGTAACACCGGGGAGCTGTTTTTT.

This clone came up a few times. The chain recombines TRBV2 with TRBJ1-5, with TRBD1 identical over 11 bases. The germline gives CDR1 SNHLY, CDR2 FYNNEI. The CDR3 consists of 17 residues. The trim removed 6 bases at V and 4 bases at J, leaving 11 bases unmatched. The CDR3: CASRGQGGIQGNQPQHF. CDR3 nucleotide sequence: TGTGCCAGCAGGGGACAGGGGGGGATCCAAGGGAATCAGCCCCAGCATTTT.

The chain has TRBV19 and TRBJ1-4; TRBD1 might be the D (5 bases). Looked up from germline, CDR1 is LNHDA and CDR2 is SQIVND (reference sequence). The CDR3 totals 13 residues. Trimming took off 9 bases at V and 5 bases at J, with 13 bases between the two ends. CDR3 DNA: TGTGCCAGCCCGGGCGGGGGGAATGAAAAACTGTTTTTT. Its protein is CASPGGGNEKLFF.

Notes on this clone: The identical CDR3 is also encoded by other nucleotide sequences in the sample. The genes are TRBV6-5 and TRBJ1-6, with 9 bases identical to TRBD1. The CDR3 runs 14 residues. V gave up 6 bases and J gave up 10 bases; unmatched junction bases: 7. CDR1 is MNHEY and CDR2 is SVGAGI in the germline V gene. In DNA, the CDR3 is TGTGCCAGCAGCCCGGGACAGGGAGTGTCACCCCTCCACTTT. Its translation: CASSPGQGVSPLHF.

Only one count was recorded for this clone. The chain links TRBV18 to TRBJ1-4; D is undetermined. The V end lost 2 bases, the J end lost 4 bases, and 11 bases lay between the germline ends. There are 15 residues in the CDR3. Germline V gene lookup returns CDR1 KGHSH and CDR2 LQKENI. DNA for the CDR3: TGTGCCAGCTCACCATATGAGGGAAGTAATGAAAAACTGTTTTTT. Its protein product is CASSPYEGSNEKLFF.

The J gene is TRBJ1-1, the V gene TRBV19; D is undetermined. The CDR3 extends over 13 amino acids. Germline V CDR1 and CDR2: LNHDA, SQIVND (reference sequence). V lost 5 bases and J lost 5, with 12 bases in between. The CDR3, as DNA: TGTGCCAGTAGTTCGGGTCGTGGGACTGAAGCTTTCTTT. This translates into CASSSGRGTEAFF.

V usage is TRBV19 and J usage is TRBJ2-7; D may be TRBD1 (6 bases). The germline CDR1 and CDR2 sequences are LNHDA and SQIVND (reference sequence). The CDR3 has 14 residues. V lost 7 bases, J lost 5 bases, and 18 bases lay in between. CDR3 amino acids: CASKAGAGSDEQYF. CDR3 DNA: TGTGCCAGTAAGGCAGGGGCTGGTTCCGACGAGCAGTACTTC.

The chain uses TRBV20-1 and TRBJ1-2; TRBD1 might be the D (6 bases). The germline V gene has CDR1 DFQATT and CDR2 SNEGSKA (reference sequence). The CDR3 is 11 amino acids. The V end was cut by 7 bases, the J end by 4 bases, with 10 bases between. The CDR3 DNA reads as TGCAGTGTAGGGGGGGGCTATGGCTACACCTTC. Amino acids: CSVGGGYGYTF.

This clone was picked up one time. The V and J genes are TRBV29-1 and TRBJ2-1; TRBD2 agrees at 9 bases. Per the germline V gene, CDR1 is SQVTM and CDR2 is ANQGSEA. V was pared by 4 bases and J by 4 bases, with 14 bases of the junction left unmatched. The CDR3 has 17 residues. CDR3 sequence: CSVGRAGGLSSYNEQFF. The CDR3 nucleotides are TGCAGCGTTGGAAGAGCGGGAGGACTATCTAGTTACAATGAGCAGTTCTTC.

This chain connects TRBV10-1 to TRBJ2-7; D is perhaps TRBD2 (5 bases). V was pared by 7 bases and J by 4 bases, with 17 bases between. There are 14 residues in the CDR3. Germline values: CDR1 WNHNN, CDR2 SYGVQD (reference sequence). CDR3 nucleotides: TGCGCCAGCACCTTAGCGCTCCTGACTTACGAGCAGTACTTC. Protein sequence: CASTLALLTYEQYF.

J is TRBJ1-1 and V is TRBV30; the D gene is possibly TRBD1 (6 bases). From germline, CDR1 is GTSNPN and CDR2 SVGIG (reference sequence). The CDR3 runs 13 residues. V dropped 6 bases and J dropped 1 base, with 12 bases sitting between them. The CDR3 spells CACRNRANTEAFF. The DNA of the CDR3 is TGTGCCTGCCGAAACAGGGCGAACACTGAAGCTTTCTTT.

The rearrangement uses TRBV2 and TRBJ2-7, with 10 bases matching TRBD2. This CDR3 contains 15 residues. Germline trimming cut 3 bases from V and 3 bases from J; bases unmatched to any gene: 5. The germline CDR1 and CDR2 sequences are SNHLY and FYNNEI. DNA of the CDR3: TGTGCCAGCAGTGATTCGGCTAGCGGGAGCTACGAGCAGTACTTC. It specifies CASSDSASGSYEQYF.

The chain couples TRBV30 to TRBJ2-1; 9 bases align to TRBD2. The CDR3 runs to 14 residues. CDR1 and CDR2 from the germline V gene are GTSNPN and SVGIG (reference sequence). Germline trimming cut 3 bases from V and 9 bases from J; bases unmatched to any gene: 9. The CDR3 spells CAWRGAGGLGEQFF. The CDR3 nucleotides are TGTGCCTGGAGGGGAGCGGGGGGCTTGGGTGAGCAGTTCTTC. Variable domain in full (rest from reference TRBV30 and TRBJ2-1): SQTIHQWPATLVQPVGSPLSLECTVEGTSNPNLYWYRQAAGRGLQLLFYSVGIGQISSEVPQNLSASRPQDRQFILSSKKLLLSDSGFYLCAWRGAGGLGEQFFGPGTRLTVL.

In its sample, this clone was seen a few times. V is TRBV10-3 and J is TRBJ2-7; TRBD2 might be the D (7 bases). Trimming took off 7 bases at V and 1 base at J, with 17 bases between the two ends. The CDR3 contains 15 residues. From germline, CDR1 is ENHRY and CDR2 SYGVKD. Here the CDR3 reads CAITSGGGGSYEQYF. The DNA of the CDR3 is TGTGCCATCACCTCAGGAGGGGGAGGGTCCTACGAGCAGTACTTC.

The chain joins TRBV15 to TRBJ1-4, with 7 bases lining up with TRBD1. J gave up 4 bases and V 3 bases, and 2 bases lay outside the gene matches. This CDR3 has 14 amino acids. CDR1 is LNHNV, CDR2 YYDKDF, per germline (reference sequence). CDR3 protein: CATSRGQLNEKLFF. CDR3 DNA sequence: TGTGCCACCAGCAGGGGACAGCTTAATGAAAAACTGTTTTTT.

The gene calls are TRBV19 and TRBJ2-2; no clear D gene. This CDR3 is built from 15 residues. Germline lookup yields CDR1 LNHDA and CDR2 SQIVND (reference sequence). V was cut by 8 bases and J by 4 bases, with 17 bases left in between. CDR3 amino acids: CASRASSEGTGELFF. Written as DNA, the CDR3 is TGTGCCAGTCGAGCATCCAGCGAAGGCACCGGGGAGCTGTTTTTT.

This rearrangement joins TRBV3-1 (or the pseudogene TRBV3-2) to TRBJ1-1; D unresolved. The V end was cut by 7 bases, the J end by 3 bases, with 12 bases between. This CDR3 region has 13 residues. Germline lookup yields CDR1 LGHDT and CDR2 YNNKEL (reference sequence). CDR3 amino acids: CASTLGVDTEAFF. The CDR3 DNA sequence: TGTGCCAGCACTCTAGGCGTGGACACTGAAGCTTTCTTT.

The chain links TRBV5-1 to TRBJ1-3; D is undetermined. Trimming took off 1 base at V and 0 bases at J, with 11 bases between the two ends. This CDR3 is 16 amino acids long. Germline V gene lookup returns CDR1 SGHRS and CDR2 YFSETQ. This CDR3 reads CASSLTSGNSGNTIYF. DNA for the CDR3: TGCGCCAGCAGCTTGACGTCCGGGAACTCTGGAAACACCATATATTTT.

The chain uses TRBV2 and TRBJ2-3; D call uncertain. Trimming removed 7 bases from V and 0 bases from J, with 23 bases in between. CDR3 length equals 18 residues. CDR1 is SNHLY and CDR2 is FYNNEI in the germline V gene. Here the CDR3 DNA reads TGTGCCAGCACCCGCGGTGGTGGCCTGCGAACTAGCACAGATACGCAGTATTTT. Protein sequence: CASTRGGGLRTSTDTQYF.

This sequence joins TRBV5-1 and TRBJ2-7; TRBD2 is a possible D gene (6 bases). The V and J ends lost 1 base and 3 bases respectively, with 11 bases between them. This CDR3 has 14 amino acids. In germline, CDR1 is SGHRS, CDR2 YFSETQ. The CDR3: CASSLTSSYYEQYF. The CDR3, as DNA: TGCGCCAGCAGCTTGACTAGCAGCTACTACGAGCAGTACTTC.

The chain recombines TRBV4-2 with TRBJ2-1; 9 nucleotides match TRBD2. Germline V gene sequence: CDR1 LGHNA, CDR2 YNFKEQ. This CDR3 region has 16 residues. Trimming cost V 0 bases and J 5 bases; bases outside gene matches: 5. CDR3 nucleotides: TGTGCCAGCAGCCAAGATAAGGCTAGCGGGGACAATGAGCAGTTCTTC. This encodes CASSQDKASGDNEQFF.